This is a list of T cell receptor beta chains from one sample in a study of T cell responses to AZD1222 COVID-19 vaccine. Clones were read by immunoSEQ multiplex PCR, and TCRdb kept only the in-frame ones, dropping some. The repertoire includes roughly 140,000 clones, just under 95% of them detected once, and roughly 1.8% sits in the top ten. The source material was peripheral blood, sampled on day 0 of AZD1222 vaccination. The receptors originated from an adult in good health. CDR3s include the opening cysteine and the closing phenylalanine or tryptophan. Each record gives: clone size, D gene, J gene, V gene, CDR3 protein, CDR3 DNA. D genes are given only for firm matches. Expanded clones are given a class, and other clones once, few, many or no size at all.

clone size: -
D gene: TRBD1
J gene: TRBJ1-1
V gene: TRBV6-1
CDR3 protein: CASSERGRGPEAFF
CDR3 DNA: TGTGCCAGCAGTGAGAGGGGGCGCGGCCCTGAAGCTTTCTTT

clone size: once
D gene: TRBD2
J gene: TRBJ2-3
V gene: TRBV30
CDR3 protein: CAWSGGSGSGTQYF
CDR3 DNA: TGTGCCTGGAGTGGCGGCAGCGGGAGTGGTACGCAGTATTTT

clone size: -
D gene: -
J gene: TRBJ1-2
V gene: TRBV18
CDR3 protein: CASSPTENYGYTF
CDR3 DNA: TGTGCCAGCTCACCCACAGAAAACTATGGCTACACCTTC

clone size: -
D gene: TRBD1
J gene: TRBJ2-7
V gene: TRBV19
CDR3 protein: CASSIAGQGGSYEQYF
CDR3 DNA: TGTGCCAGTAGTATAGCCGGACAGGGGGGTTCCTACGAGCAGTACTTC

clone size: -
D gene: -
J gene: TRBJ2-1
V gene: TRBV2
CDR3 protein: CASSGDLLGAQFF
CDR3 DNA: TGTGCCAGCAGCGGGGACCTCTTAGGGGCGCAGTTCTTC

clone size: -
D gene: -
J gene: TRBJ1-1
V gene: TRBV5-6
CDR3 protein: CASSLNTEAFF
CDR3 DNA: TGTGCCAGCAGCTTAAACACTGAAGCTTTCTTT

clone size: once
D gene: -
J gene: TRBJ2-7
V gene: TRBV3-1/TRBV3-2
CDR3 protein: CASSLGREQYF
CDR3 DNA: TGTGCCAGCAGCCTCGGGCGGGAGCAGTACTTC

clone size: -
D gene: TRBD2
J gene: TRBJ2-3
V gene: TRBV7-2
CDR3 protein: CASSFSGRAPDTQYF
CDR3 DNA: TGTGCCAGCAGCTTTAGCGGGAGGGCACCAGATACGCAGTATTTT

clone size: -
D gene: TRBD2
J gene: TRBJ2-3
V gene: TRBV28
CDR3 protein: CASSLLRLAGQNTDTQYF
CDR3 DNA: TGTGCCAGCAGTTTACTGAGGCTAGCGGGTCAGAACACAGATACGCAGTATTTT

clone size: -
D gene: -
J gene: TRBJ2-1
V gene: TRBV11-2
CDR3 protein: CASSSGGRERSEQFF
CDR3 DNA: TGTGCCAGCAGCTCGGGGGGCCGGGAGCGTAGTGAGCAGTTCTTC